The rows below give T cell receptor beta chains drawn from one sample of a study of blood T cell repertoires in COVID-19. Assay: immunoSEQ multiplex PCR; the TCRdb copy retains only in-frame clones and omits some. Of roughly 370,000 clones in the sample, roughly 89% were seen once. Sequenced sample: PBMCs or T cells enriched from blood (not recorded which). Every receptor here comes from a woman between 50 and 59 years old who had recovered from COVID-19. The CDR3 runs from the conserved cysteine through the conserved F or W.

V,J,CDR3
TRBV27,TRBJ1-5,CASSFSGGSQPQHF
TRBV20-1,TRBJ1-3,CSASVEATIYF
TRBV30,TRBJ2-3,CAWSLGSGADTQYF
TRBV7-8,TRBJ1-4,CASSLARTREEKLFF
TRBV5-4,TRBJ1-5,CASSFDSSPQHF
TRBV7-2,TRBJ1-5,CASSLASGTGVVSQPQHF
TRBV4-3,TRBJ2-1,CASSPSGGATQVQFF
TRBV7-3,TRBJ1-6,CASSRGGNSPLHF
TRBV18,TRBJ1-2,CASSETQGVSYGYTF
TRBV29-1,TRBJ1-3,CSVGASDGNTIYF
TRBV4-3,TRBJ1-1,CASSQEDRLYMNTEAFF
TRBV6-1,TRBJ1-1,CASSEALGGAMNTEAFF
TRBV7-2,TRBJ2-3,CASSGAADTQYF
TRBV6-5,TRBJ2-2,CASTRDRGTGELFF
TRBV19,TRBJ2-3,CASSIEPLSTDTQYF
TRBV19,TRBJ2-7,CASSIGGYEQYF
TRBV12-3/TRBV12-4,TRBJ2-7,CASSAGTSYEQYF
TRBV29-1,TRBJ2-7,CSVEEEGETYEQYF
TRBV7-2,TRBJ1-1,CASSLQVVEDTEAFF
TRBV7-3,TRBJ1-1,CASSPGGSNTEAFF
TRBV5-1,TRBJ2-1,CASSLEVQEGTLLDEQFF
TRBV30,TRBJ2-3,CAWVPLRGGPDTQYF
TRBV5-1,TRBJ1-1,CASSTGQGQGTEAFF
TRBV5-1,TRBJ2-2,CASSLEVGAVNTGELFF
TRBV12-3/TRBV12-4,TRBJ1-1,CASSPGPATEAFF
TRBV2,TRBJ2-3,CAGSGSYDTQYF
TRBV6-5,TRBJ1-6,CASRRDRVNSPLHF
TRBV29-1,TRBJ1-1,CSAHRGNTEAFF
TRBV5-1,TRBJ1-2,CASSLGTGGGYTF
TRBV7-7,TRBJ2-5,CASNGGLAQETQYF
TRBV14,TRBJ1-2,CASREGVDGGYTF
TRBV28,TRBJ2-1,CASSSVRAGRHEQFF
TRBV5-1,TRBJ2-3,CASSSPPPSTDTQYF
TRBV7-2,TRBJ2-2,CASRLGQSTGELFF
TRBV27,TRBJ2-3,CASSLGYQTSTDTQYF
TRBV3-1/TRBV3-2,TRBJ2-3,CASRRTSGSDTQYF
TRBV15,TRBJ2-5,CATSRERTSGETQYF
TRBV6-6,TRBJ2-5,CASSHLRDWRETQYF
TRBV12-1,TRBJ1-4,CASSLAGNSLRNEKLFF
TRBV28,TRBJ1-5,CASSSPRVVRSNQPQHF
TRBV29-1,TRBJ2-3,CSVEDLATSGVTDTQYF
TRBV7-2,TRBJ1-2,CASSLAAGSNYGYTF
TRBV19,TRBJ2-2,CASSTLTGSNTGELFF
TRBV7-9,TRBJ1-2,CASSLLARPNYGYTF
TRBV7-6,TRBJ2-3,CASSFFGGESDTQYF
TRBV5-1,TRBJ2-5,CASSLFPGRRGQETQYF
TRBV19,TRBJ1-2,CASKAGGEHGYTF